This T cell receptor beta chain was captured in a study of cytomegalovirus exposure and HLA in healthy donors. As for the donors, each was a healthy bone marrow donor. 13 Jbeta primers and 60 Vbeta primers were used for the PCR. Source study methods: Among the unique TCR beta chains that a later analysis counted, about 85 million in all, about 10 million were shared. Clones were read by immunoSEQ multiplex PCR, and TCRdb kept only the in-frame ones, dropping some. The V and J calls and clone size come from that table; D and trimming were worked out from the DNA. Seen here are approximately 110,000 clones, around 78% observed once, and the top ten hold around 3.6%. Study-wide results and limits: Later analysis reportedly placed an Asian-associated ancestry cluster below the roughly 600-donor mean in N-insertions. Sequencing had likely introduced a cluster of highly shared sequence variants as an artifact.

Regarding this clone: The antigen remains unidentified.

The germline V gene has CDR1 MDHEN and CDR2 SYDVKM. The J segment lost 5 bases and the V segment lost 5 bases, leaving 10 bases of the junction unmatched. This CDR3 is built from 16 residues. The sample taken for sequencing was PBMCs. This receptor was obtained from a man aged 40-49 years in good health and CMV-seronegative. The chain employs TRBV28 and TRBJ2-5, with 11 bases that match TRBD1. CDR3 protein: CASSDPGTGGRETQYF. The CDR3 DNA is TGTGCCAGCAGTGATCCGGGGACAGGGGGTAGGGAGACCCAGTACTTC. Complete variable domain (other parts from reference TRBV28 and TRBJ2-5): DVKVTQSSRYLVKRTGEKVFLECVQDMDHENMFWYRQDPGLGLRLIYFSYDVKMKEKGDIPEGYSVSREKKERFSLILESASTNQTSMYLCASSDPGTGGRETQYFGPGTRLLVL.